Sequencing of this T cell receptor (beta chain) was carried out in a study of tissue T cells after allogeneic stem cell transplantation. The trim removed 4 bases at V and 5 bases at J, leaving 6 bases unmatched. The CDR3 totals 14 residues. CDR1 SNHLY and CDR2 FYNGKV come from the germline V gene (reference sequence). In the case of this clone: Its antigen is currently unknown. Germline and genes here are mouse. Sequencing ends 1 residue short of the CDR3 end; the germline J gene provides the rest.

Findings and limits, study-wide: Only a limited share of tissue TCRs appeared in blood or spleen.

Sequenced by immunoSEQ multiplex PCR; TCRdb stores in-frame clones only, minus some. The sample carries over 2,500 clones, roughly half recorded once. Time point given: mouse harvest day 14 after allogeneic transplant. Mouse grafts combined 10^7 T-cell-depleted bone marrow cells with 10^6 splenic CD5+ T cells. Tissues came from B6→BALB/c major-mismatch GVHD mice at day 7 or 14. The sequencing sample was made of gut tissue. This chain joins TRBV3 and TRBJ2-4; TRBD2 matches at 7 bases. This clonotype was obtained from a female BALB/c mouse given C57BL/6 T cells with graft-versus-host disease after an allogeneic hematopoietic cell transplant. The chain's CDR3 is CASSSSGGGNTLYF. The part of the CDR3 DNA that was read is TGTGCCAGCAGCTCCTCGGGGGGGGGAAACACCTTGTAC.